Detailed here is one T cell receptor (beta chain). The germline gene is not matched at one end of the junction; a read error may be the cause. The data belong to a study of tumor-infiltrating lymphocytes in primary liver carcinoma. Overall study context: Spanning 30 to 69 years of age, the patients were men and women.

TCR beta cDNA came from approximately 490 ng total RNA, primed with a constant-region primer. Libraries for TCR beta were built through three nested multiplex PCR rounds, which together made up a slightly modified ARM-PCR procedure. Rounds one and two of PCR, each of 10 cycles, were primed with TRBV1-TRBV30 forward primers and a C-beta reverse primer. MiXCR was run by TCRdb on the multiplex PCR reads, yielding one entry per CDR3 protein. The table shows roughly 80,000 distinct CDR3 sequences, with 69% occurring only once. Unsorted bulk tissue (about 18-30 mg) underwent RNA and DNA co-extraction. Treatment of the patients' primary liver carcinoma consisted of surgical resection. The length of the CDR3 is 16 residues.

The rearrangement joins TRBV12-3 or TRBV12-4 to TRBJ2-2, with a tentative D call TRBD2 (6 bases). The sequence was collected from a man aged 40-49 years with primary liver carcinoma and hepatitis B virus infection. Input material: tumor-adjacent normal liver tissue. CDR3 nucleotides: TGTGTCAGCAGTTTAGCTCCAGCGGGTGTGACCGGGGAGCTGTTTTTT. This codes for CVSSLAPAGVTGELFF.